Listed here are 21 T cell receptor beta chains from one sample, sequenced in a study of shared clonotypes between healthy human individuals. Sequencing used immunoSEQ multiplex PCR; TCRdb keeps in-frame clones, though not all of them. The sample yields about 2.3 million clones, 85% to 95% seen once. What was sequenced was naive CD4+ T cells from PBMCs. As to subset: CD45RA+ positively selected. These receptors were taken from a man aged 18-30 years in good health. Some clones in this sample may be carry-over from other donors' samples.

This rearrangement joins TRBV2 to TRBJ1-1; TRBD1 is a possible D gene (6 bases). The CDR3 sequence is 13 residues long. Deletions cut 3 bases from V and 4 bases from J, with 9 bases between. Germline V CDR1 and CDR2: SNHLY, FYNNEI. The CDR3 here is CASSDRTATEAFF. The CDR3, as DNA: TGTGCCAGCAGTGACAGGACAGCCACTGAAGCTTTCTTT.

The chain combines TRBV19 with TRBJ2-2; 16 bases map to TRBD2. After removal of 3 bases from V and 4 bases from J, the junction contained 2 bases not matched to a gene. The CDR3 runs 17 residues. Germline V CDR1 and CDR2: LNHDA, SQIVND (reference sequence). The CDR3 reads CASSMGLAGGPTGELFF. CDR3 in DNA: TGTGCCAGTAGTATGGGACTAGCGGGAGGGCCCACCGGGGAGCTGTTTTTT.

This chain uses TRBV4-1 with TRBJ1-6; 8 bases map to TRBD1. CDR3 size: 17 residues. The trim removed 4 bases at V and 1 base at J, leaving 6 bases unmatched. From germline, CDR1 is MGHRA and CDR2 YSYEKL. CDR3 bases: TGCGCCAGCAGCCGGGGAACAGGGGGATCCTATAATTCACCCCTCCACTTT. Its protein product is CASSRGTGGSYNSPLHF.

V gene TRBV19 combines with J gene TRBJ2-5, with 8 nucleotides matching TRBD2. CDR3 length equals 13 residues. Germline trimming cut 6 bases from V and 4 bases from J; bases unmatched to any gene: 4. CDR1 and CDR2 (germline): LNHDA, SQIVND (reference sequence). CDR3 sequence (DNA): TGTGCCAGTAGCGGGGCGGGGGGAGAGACCCAGTACTTC. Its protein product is CASSGAGGETQYF.

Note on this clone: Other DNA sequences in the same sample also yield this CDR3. CDR3 nucleotide sequence: TGTGCCAGCAGCAGGGGGCTGGGTGAAAAACTGTTTTTT. Amino acids: CASSRGLGEKLFF. The chain links TRBV6-5 to TRBJ1-4; TRBD1 agrees at 8 bases. CDR1 and CDR2 from the germline V gene are MNHEY and SVGAGI. The CDR3 extends over 13 amino acids. V was pared by 6 bases and J by 7 bases, with 4 bases of the junction left unmatched.

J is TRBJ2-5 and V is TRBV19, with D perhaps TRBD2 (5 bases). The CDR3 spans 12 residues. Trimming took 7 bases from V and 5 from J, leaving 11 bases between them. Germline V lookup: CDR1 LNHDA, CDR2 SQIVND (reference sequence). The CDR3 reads CASMARGETQYF. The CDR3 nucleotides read TGTGCCAGTATGGCGAGAGGGGAGACCCAGTACTTC.

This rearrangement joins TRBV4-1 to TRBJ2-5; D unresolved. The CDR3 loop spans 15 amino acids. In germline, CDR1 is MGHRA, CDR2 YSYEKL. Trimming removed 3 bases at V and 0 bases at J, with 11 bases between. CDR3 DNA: TGCGCCAGCAGCCAGACCCCCCTGTACCAAGAGACCCAGTACTTC. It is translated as CASSQTPLYQETQYF.

CDR3 loop: CASSFPGGTDAKKEFF. The CDR3 coding sequence is TGTGCCAGCAGTTTCCCCGGAGGGACTGACGCAAAAAAGGAGTTCTTC. The chain joins TRBV6-6 to TRBJ2-1; perhaps TRBD2 as D (6 bases). The V end lost 4 bases, the J end lost 14 bases, and 27 bases lay between the germline ends. This CDR3 contains 16 residues. From germline, CDR1 is MNHNY and CDR2 SVGAGI (reference sequence).

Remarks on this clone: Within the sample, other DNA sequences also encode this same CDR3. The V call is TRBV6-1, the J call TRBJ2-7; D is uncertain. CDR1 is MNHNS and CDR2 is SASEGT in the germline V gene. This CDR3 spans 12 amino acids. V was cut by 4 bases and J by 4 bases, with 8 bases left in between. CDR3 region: CASSVQSYEQYF. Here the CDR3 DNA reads TGTGCCAGCAGTGTACAATCTTACGAGCAGTACTTC.

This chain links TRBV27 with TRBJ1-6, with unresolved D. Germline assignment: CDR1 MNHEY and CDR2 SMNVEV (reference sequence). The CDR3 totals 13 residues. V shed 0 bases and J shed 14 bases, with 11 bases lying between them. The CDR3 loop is CASSLSRNVALHF. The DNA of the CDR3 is TGTGCCAGCAGTTTATCGCGGAATGTTGCCCTCCACTTT.

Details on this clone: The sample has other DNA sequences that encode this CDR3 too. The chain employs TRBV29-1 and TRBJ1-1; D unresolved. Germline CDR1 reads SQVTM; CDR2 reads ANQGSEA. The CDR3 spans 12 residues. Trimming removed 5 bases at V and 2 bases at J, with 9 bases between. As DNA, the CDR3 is TGCAGCGTTCATCAAGGAAACACTGAAGCTTTCTTT. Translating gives CSVHQGNTEAFF.

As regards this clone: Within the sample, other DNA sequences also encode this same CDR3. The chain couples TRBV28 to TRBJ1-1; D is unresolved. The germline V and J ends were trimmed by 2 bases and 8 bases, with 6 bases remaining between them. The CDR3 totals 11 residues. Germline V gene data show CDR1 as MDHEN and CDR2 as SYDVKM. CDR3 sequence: CASSLEAEAFF. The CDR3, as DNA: TGTGCCAGCAGTTTAGAGGCAGAAGCTTTCTTT. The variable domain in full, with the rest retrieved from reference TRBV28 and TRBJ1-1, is DVKVTQSSRYLVKRTGEKVFLECVQDMDHENMFWYRQDPGLGLRLIYFSYDVKMKEKGDIPEGYSVSREKKERFSLILESASTNQTSMYLCASSLEAEAFFGQGTRLTVV.

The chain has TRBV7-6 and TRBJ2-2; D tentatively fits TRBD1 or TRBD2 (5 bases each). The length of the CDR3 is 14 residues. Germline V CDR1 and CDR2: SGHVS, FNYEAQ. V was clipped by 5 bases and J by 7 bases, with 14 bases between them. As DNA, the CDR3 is TGTGCCAGCAGCGGGGACCTCCGGGGCGGGGAGCTGTTTTTT. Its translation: CASSGDLRGGELFF.

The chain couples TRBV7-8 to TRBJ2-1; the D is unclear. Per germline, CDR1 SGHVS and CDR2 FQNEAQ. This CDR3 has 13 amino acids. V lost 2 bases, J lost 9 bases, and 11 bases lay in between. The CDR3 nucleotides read TGTGCCAGCAGCTTAAATGCCCATGGTGAGCAGTTCTTC. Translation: CASSLNAHGEQFF.

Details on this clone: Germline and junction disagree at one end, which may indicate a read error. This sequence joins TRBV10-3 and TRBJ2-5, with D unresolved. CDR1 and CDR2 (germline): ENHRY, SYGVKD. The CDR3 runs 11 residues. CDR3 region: CAISEGRLRDF. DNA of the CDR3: TGTGCCATCAGTGAAGGCCGCTTAAGGGACTTC.

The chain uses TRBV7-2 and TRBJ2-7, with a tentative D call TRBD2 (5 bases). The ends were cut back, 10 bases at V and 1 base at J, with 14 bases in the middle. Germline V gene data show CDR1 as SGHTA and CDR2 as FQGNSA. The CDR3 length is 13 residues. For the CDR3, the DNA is TGTGCCACTTCTTGGACTGTATCCTACGAGCAGTACTTC. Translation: CATSWTVSYEQYF.

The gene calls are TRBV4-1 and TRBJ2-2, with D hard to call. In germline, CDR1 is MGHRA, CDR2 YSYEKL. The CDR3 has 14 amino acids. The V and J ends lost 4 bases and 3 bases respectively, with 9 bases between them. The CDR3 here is CASSLRQDTGELFF. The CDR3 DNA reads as TGCGCCAGCAGCCTAAGACAAGACACCGGGGAGCTGTTTTTT.

Here the CDR3 DNA reads TGCGCCAGCAGCTTAACAGTATACTCCTACGAGCAGTACTTC. Amino acid sequence: CASSLTVYSYEQYF. The chain combines TRBV5-1 with TRBJ2-7, with D uncertain. V was pared by 2 bases and J by 0 bases, with 9 bases between. This CDR3 is 14 amino acids long. Germline V gene lookup returns CDR1 SGHRS and CDR2 YFSETQ.

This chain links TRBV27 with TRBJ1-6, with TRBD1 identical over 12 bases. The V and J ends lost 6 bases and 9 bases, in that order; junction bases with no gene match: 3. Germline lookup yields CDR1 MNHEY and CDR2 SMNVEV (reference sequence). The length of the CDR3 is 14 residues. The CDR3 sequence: CASSRDRGLSPLHF. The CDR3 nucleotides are TGTGCCAGCAGCCGGGACAGGGGGCTTTCACCCCTCCACTTT.

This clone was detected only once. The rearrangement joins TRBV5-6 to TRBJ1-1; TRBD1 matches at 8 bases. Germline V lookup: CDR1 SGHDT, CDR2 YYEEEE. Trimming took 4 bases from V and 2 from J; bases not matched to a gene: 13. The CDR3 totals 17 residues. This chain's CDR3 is CASSPDPGQGLNTEAFF. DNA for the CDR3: TGTGCCAGCAGCCCCGACCCCGGACAGGGACTTAACACTGAAGCTTTCTTT.

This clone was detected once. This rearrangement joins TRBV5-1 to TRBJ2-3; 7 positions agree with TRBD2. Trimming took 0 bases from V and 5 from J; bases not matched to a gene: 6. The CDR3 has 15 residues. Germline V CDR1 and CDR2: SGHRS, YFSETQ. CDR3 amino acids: CASSLAGAGVDTQYF. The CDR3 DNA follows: TGCGCCAGCAGCTTGGCCGGCGCGGGAGTAGATACGCAGTATTTT.